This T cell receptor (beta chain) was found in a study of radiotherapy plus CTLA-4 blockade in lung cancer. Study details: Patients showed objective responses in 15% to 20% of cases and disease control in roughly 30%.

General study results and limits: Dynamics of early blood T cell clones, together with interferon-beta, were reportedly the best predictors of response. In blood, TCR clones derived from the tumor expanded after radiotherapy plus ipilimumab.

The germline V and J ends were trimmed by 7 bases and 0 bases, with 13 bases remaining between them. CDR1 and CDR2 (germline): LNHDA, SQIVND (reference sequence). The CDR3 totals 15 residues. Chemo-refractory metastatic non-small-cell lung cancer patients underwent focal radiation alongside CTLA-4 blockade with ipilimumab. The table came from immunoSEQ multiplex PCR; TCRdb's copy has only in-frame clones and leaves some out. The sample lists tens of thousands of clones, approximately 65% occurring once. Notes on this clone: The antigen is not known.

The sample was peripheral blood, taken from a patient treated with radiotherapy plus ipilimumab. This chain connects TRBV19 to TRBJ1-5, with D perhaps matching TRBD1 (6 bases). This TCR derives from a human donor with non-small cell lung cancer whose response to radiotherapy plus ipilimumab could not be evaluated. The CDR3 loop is CASNRDPYSNQPQHF. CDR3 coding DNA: TGTGCCAGTAACAGGGACCCCTATAGCAATCAGCCCCAGCATTTT.